The next 31 T cell receptor beta chains were all read from a single sample in a study of T cells after posttransplantation cyclophosphamide. The method was immunoSEQ multiplex PCR; TCRdb's version includes in-frame clones alone and lacks a portion of them. The sample records around 23,000 clones, under 85% being singletons. The material sequenced was memory CD4+ T cells sorted from PBMCs. These receptors originate from a woman aged 55-69 years in good health, CMV-negative, and a related stem cell transplant donor.

This chain joins TRBV7-2 and TRBJ1-1, with TRBD1 identical over 8 bases. The CDR3 spans 15 residues. V gave up 0 bases and J gave up 5 bases; unmatched junction bases: 5. Germline V gene lookup returns CDR1 SGHTA and CDR2 FQGNSA. CDR3 region: CASSLAQGARTEAFF. The CDR3, as DNA: TGTGCCAGCAGCTTAGCGCAGGGGGCTCGTACTGAAGCTTTCTTT. The entire variable domain, with the rest obtained from reference TRBV7-2 and TRBJ1-1, is as follows: GAGVSQSPSNKVTEKGKDVELRCDPISGHTALYWYRQSLGQGLEFLIYFQGNSAPDKSGLPSDRFSAERTGGSVSTLTIQRTQQEDSAVYLCASSLAQGARTEAFFGQGTRLTVV.

This clone was counted a single time. The chain has TRBV2 and TRBJ2-2, with D tentatively TRBD1 (6 bases). Germline V gives CDR1 SNHLY, CDR2 FYNNEI. V was cut by 8 bases and J by 6 bases, with 22 bases left in between. This CDR3 is 16 amino acids long. CDR3 loop: CASGGEQGYPAGELFF. The CDR3 nucleotides are TGTGCCAGCGGGGGAGAGCAGGGGTATCCGGCCGGGGAGCTGTTTTTT.

The CDR3 spells CASSLHLTQYF. CDR3 nucleotides: TGTGCCAGCAGCTTACACTTAACGCAGTATTTT. The rearrangement joins TRBV11-2 to TRBJ2-3; D is uncertain. This CDR3 comprises 11 residues. Trimming removed 2 bases from V and 9 bases from J, with 6 bases in between. The germline V gene has CDR1 SGHAT and CDR2 FQNNGV.

V and J are TRBV7-2 and TRBJ2-2; the match to TRBD2 covers 7 bases. Unmatched junction bases numbered 7, after V lost 6 bases and J lost 3 bases. This CDR3 has 15 residues. Germline V gene lookup returns CDR1 SGHTA and CDR2 FQGNSA. The CDR3 DNA reads as TGTGCCAGCAGTCAGAACGCGGGGGACACCGGGGAGCTGTTTTTT. Encoded protein: CASSQNAGDTGELFF.

The chain couples TRBV7-9 to TRBJ2-7, with D possibly matching TRBD1 (5 bases). The germline V and J ends were trimmed by 3 bases and 6 bases, with 18 bases remaining between them. The CDR3 extends over 15 amino acids. Germline V CDR1 and CDR2: SEHNR, FQNEAQ (reference sequence). Here the CDR3 DNA reads TGTGCCAGCAGCTTGGCCAGGGCAGGTAACGGCGAGCAGTACTTC. Its protein is CASSLARAGNGEQYF.

Concerning this clone: A junction end diverges from the germline sequence, so it may reflect a read error. Other DNA sequences in this sample translate to the same CDR3. The rearrangement links TRBV7-7 to TRBJ2-5; a weak D match, TRBD2 (5 bases). This CDR3 has 13 amino acids. The V gene's germline CDR1 is SSHAT and CDR2 FNYEAQ (reference sequence). In nucleotides, the CDR3 is TGTGCTAGCAGCCCGGGATTGGGGGAGACCCAGTACTTC. Translated, it gives CASSPGLGETQYF. Full variable domain (outside the CDR3, taken from reference TRBV7-7 and TRBJ2-5): GAGVSQSPRYKVTKRGQDVTLRCDPISSHATLYWYQQALGQGPEFLTYFNYEAQPDKSGLPSDRFSAERPEGSISTLTIQRTEQRDSAMYRCASSPGLGETQYFGPGTRLLVL.

Points on this clone: At one end, the junction sequence differs from germline, possibly due to a read error. The chain employs TRBV5-1 and TRBJ2-2; 12 bases line up with TRBD2. This CDR3 region has 16 residues. CDR1 and CDR2 (germline): SGHRS, YFSETQ. The CDR3 protein is CASTLTSGSHTGELFF. The CDR3 DNA sequence: TGCGCCAGCACCTTGACTAGCGGGAGCCACACCGGGGAGCTGTTTTTT. Full variable domain (missing parts from reference TRBV5-1 and TRBJ2-2): KAGVTQTPRYLIKTRGQQVTLSCSPISGHRSVSWYQQTPGQGLQFLFEYFSETQRNKGNFPGRFSGRQFSNSRSEMNVSTLELGDSALYLCASTLTSGSHTGELFFGEGSRLTVL.

This clone occurred a few times. The chain has TRBV5-1 and TRBJ2-3, with D perhaps TRBD2 (5 bases). The ends were cut back, 0 bases at V and 1 base at J, with 12 bases in the middle. CDR1 is SGHRS and CDR2 is YFSETQ in the germline V gene. The CDR3 is made up of 16 amino acids. DNA of the CDR3: TGCGCCAGCAGCTTGGCCCATTCGCGGGGCACAGATACGCAGTATTTT. The encoded protein is CASSLAHSRGTDTQYF.

In this sample, this clone turned up a few times. The V gene is TRBV27, the J gene TRBJ2-2; D is ambiguous. Between the trimmed V and J ends, which lost 2 bases and 8 bases, there was a span of 9 bases. The CDR3 has 13 amino acids. CDR1 and CDR2 from the germline V gene are MNHEY and SMNVEV (reference sequence). The CDR3 protein is CASSLKQTGELFF. The CDR3 DNA reads as TGTGCCAGCAGTTTAAAACAGACGGGGGAGCTGTTTTTT.

The sample holds a few counts of this clone. The chain is built from TRBV6-6 and TRBJ2-2; no clear D gene. V gave up 9 bases and J gave up 5 bases, with 19 bases separating them. The germline V gene has CDR1 MNHNY and CDR2 SVGAGI (reference sequence). This CDR3 has 15 residues. CDR3 nucleotide sequence: TGTGCCAGTTCTCAGGAAAATACCGGAACCGGGGAGCTGTTTTTT. Amino acids: CASSQENTGTGELFF.

The CDR3 sequence: CASTGYDEQYF. As DNA, the CDR3 is TGTGCCAGCACGGGTTACGACGAGCAGTACTTC. This rearrangement joins TRBV6-5 to TRBJ2-7; D ambiguous. The V end lost 7 bases, the J end lost 5 bases, and 9 bases lay between the germline ends. CDR1 is MNHEY, CDR2 SVGAGI, per germline. This CDR3 comprises 11 residues.

This clone was recorded only once. This sequence joins TRBV7-2 and TRBJ2-1; 7 positions match TRBD2. V was pared by 2 bases and J by 5 bases, with 6 bases of the junction left unmatched. CDR3 size: 15 residues. Germline assignment: CDR1 SGHTA and CDR2 FQGNSA. The CDR3 DNA follows: TGTGCCAGCAGCTTATATGGGACTAACCACAATGAGCAGTTCTTC. This gives the protein CASSLYGTNHNEQFF.

The chain uses TRBV7-2 and TRBJ1-2; a possible D gene is TRBD1 (5 bases). The CDR3 length is 12 residues. Germline CDR1 reads SGHTA; CDR2 reads FQGNSA. V was clipped by 5 bases and J by 8 bases, with 12 bases between them. The CDR3 is CASSRDSQGYTF. As DNA, the CDR3 is TGTGCCAGCAGCCGCGACAGTCAGGGCTACACCTTC.

The chain couples TRBV7-9 to TRBJ2-1; D perhaps matches TRBD2 (5 bases). The V and J ends lost 1 base and 7 bases respectively, with 14 bases between them. The CDR3 runs to 15 residues. Germline CDR1 SEHNR, CDR2 FQNEAQ (reference sequence). The CDR3 coding sequence is TGTGCCAGCAGCTTAGGCGGCCGAGGGTGGAATGAGCAGTTCTTC. This translates into CASSLGGRGWNEQFF.

The count of this clone is one. The rearrangement uses TRBV29-1 and TRBJ2-3, with D tentatively TRBD1 (5 bases). The CDR3 consists of 12 residues. Germline V CDR1 and CDR2: SQVTM, ANQGSEA. The CDR3: CTWGGGTDTQYF. CDR3 DNA: TGCACCTGGGGCGGCGGCACAGATACGCAGTATTTT.

This clone was seen only a few times. The CDR3 here is CASSLSQETQYF. The DNA for the CDR3 is TGCGCCAGCAGCTTGTCACAAGAGACCCAGTACTTC. J is TRBJ2-5 and V is TRBV5-1, with D unresolved. V was pared by 1 base and J by 2 bases, with 3 bases between. Germline CDR1 and CDR2: SGHRS and YFSETQ. CDR3 length equals 12 residues. Together with reference TRBV5-1 and TRBJ2-5, the CDR3 gives the full variable domain: KAGVTQTPRYLIKTRGQQVTLSCSPISGHRSVSWYQQTPGQGLQFLFEYFSETQRNKGNFPGRFSGRQFSNSRSEMNVSTLELGDSALYLCASSLSQETQYFGPGTRLLVL.

This clone was observed a single time. The junction does not match germline at one end; this may be a read error. The chain recombines TRBV7-7 with TRBJ2-7; 8 bases are a match to TRBD2. The CDR3 is 14 residues long. Germline values: CDR1 SSHAT, CDR2 FNYEAQ (reference sequence). The CDR3: CASSLGGTSYEQYF. The CDR3 DNA follows: TGTGCTAGCAGCTTAGGTGGGACTAGTTACGAGCAGTACTTC.

The chain carries TRBV27 and TRBJ2-7, with 7 positions matching TRBD1. J was trimmed by 2 bases and V by 5 bases; bases with no gene match: 9. CDR3 size: 15 residues. Germline-derived CDR1 and CDR2 are MNHEY and SMNVEV (reference sequence). The CDR3 DNA reads TGTGCCAGCAGTCCCTCGGACAGGCTAACCTACGAGCAGTACTTC. This codes for CASSPSDRLTYEQYF.

The chain has TRBV12-1 and TRBJ1-2; TRBD1 is the table's D call and was not checked against the DNA. TRBV12-1 is a documented pseudogene. This CDR3 is built from 14 residues. CDR3 DNA sequence: TGTGCCAGCAGCTTTCGCACAGGGACCTATGGCTACACCTTC. It codes for CASSFRTGTYGYTF.

This chain uses TRBV30 with TRBJ1-6; 7 nucleotides align to TRBD1. Germline assignment: CDR1 GTSNPN and CDR2 SVGIG (reference sequence). After removal of 4 bases from V and 9 bases from J, the junction contained 6 bases not matched to a gene. The CDR3 sequence is 13 residues long. In DNA form, the CDR3 reads TGTGCCTGGACGGGACAGAGTATTTCACCCCTCCACTTT. This translates into CAWTGQSISPLHF.

The CDR3 reads CSVGGPIGAFF. CDR3 nucleotide sequence: TGCAGTGTGGGGGGTCCTATCGGAGCTTTCTTT. The genes are TRBV20-1 and TRBJ1-1; possibly TRBD1 for D (5 bases). Germline V lookup: CDR1 DFQATT, CDR2 SNEGSKA (reference sequence). Trimming shortened V by 7 bases and J by 10 bases, and 16 bases separated the two germline ends. The CDR3 is made up of 11 amino acids.

In its sample, this clone was seen a few times. The chain uses TRBV7-3 and TRBJ2-7; D perhaps matches TRBD1 (6 bases). The CDR3 extends over 13 amino acids. Germline lookup yields CDR1 SGHTA and CDR2 FQGTGA. V shed 5 bases and J shed 3 bases, with 11 bases lying between them. CDR3: CASSPTGSYEQYF. CDR3 DNA sequence: TGTGCCAGCAGCCCCACAGGGAGCTACGAGCAGTACTTC.

This clone was observed a handful of times. This rearrangement joins TRBV30 to TRBJ2-2; 7 positions agree with TRBD2. Germline V gene sequence: CDR1 GTSNPN, CDR2 SVGIG (reference sequence). V lost 4 bases and J lost 3; bases outside the gene matches: 14. This CDR3 has 17 residues. The CDR3 DNA follows: TGTGCCTGGACCAAAAGCCAAAGCGGGATGTACACCGGGGAGCTGTTTTTT. This gives the protein CAWTKSQSGMYTGELFF.

This clone was picked up one time. The V gene is TRBV7-9, the J gene TRBJ2-7, with 9 bases identical to TRBD1. Trimming took 2 bases from V and 1 from J; bases not matched to a gene: 15. CDR3 length: 19 amino acids. CDR1 is SEHNR and CDR2 is FQNEAQ in the germline V gene (reference sequence). The CDR3 loop reads CASSLSLIDPGQGSYEQYF. The DNA for the CDR3 is TGTGCCAGCAGCTTATCCCTCATCGATCCGGGACAGGGATCCTACGAGCAGTACTTC.

The rearrangement uses TRBV10-2 and TRBJ1-6; 7 bases agree with TRBD1. The V and J ends lost 5 bases and 7 bases, in that order; junction bases with no gene match: 8. CDR1 is WSHSY, CDR2 SAAADI, per germline. CDR3 size: 15 residues. CDR3 in amino acids: CASSIPGQPNSPLHF. Written as DNA, the CDR3 is TGCGCCAGCAGTATACCGGGACAGCCCAATTCACCCCTCCACTTT.

V usage is TRBV6-5 and J usage is TRBJ1-3; D might be TRBD1 (6 bases). The V end was cut by 5 bases, the J end by 8 bases, with 16 bases between. The germline CDR1 and CDR2 sequences are MNHEY and SVGAGI. This CDR3 has 14 amino acids. The CDR3 reads CASSPKAGTYTIYF. The CDR3, as DNA: TGTGCCAGCAGTCCGAAAGCCGGGACATACACCATATATTTT.

The chain joins TRBV9 to TRBJ2-7, with TRBD2 as a possible D gene (6 bases). This CDR3 is 15 amino acids long. The V end was cut by 0 bases, the J end by 2 bases, with 12 bases between. Germline CDR1 reads SGDLS; CDR2 reads YYNGEE. The CDR3 region has the DNA TGTGCCAGCAGCGTAGGCGGGACTGCCGCCTACGAGCAGTACTTC. It encodes CASSVGGTAAYEQYF.

The chain is built from TRBV19 and TRBJ2-7; maybe TRBD1 (6 bases). There are 13 residues in the CDR3. In germline, CDR1 is LNHDA, CDR2 SQIVND (reference sequence). V was clipped by 3 bases and J by 4 bases, with 10 bases between them. In DNA form, the CDR3 reads TGTGCCAGTAGTATCAGCAGGGGATACGAGCAGTACTTC. Its translation: CASSISRGYEQYF. Supplemented by reference TRBV19 and TRBJ2-7, the full variable domain reads DGGITQSPKYLFRKEGQNVTLSCEQNLNHDAMYWYRQDPGQGLRLIYYSQIVNDFQKGDIAEGYSVSREKKESFPLTVTSAQKNPTAFYLCASSISRGYEQYFGPGTRLTVT.

The chain carries TRBV27 and TRBJ2-7, with TRBD1 matching over 7 bases. The V gene's germline CDR1 is MNHEY and CDR2 SMNVEV (reference sequence). The CDR3 length is 15 residues. The J segment lost 2 bases and the V segment lost 2 bases, leaving 6 bases of the junction unmatched. The CDR3 protein is CASSLRQGSPYEQYF. The CDR3 DNA reads TGTGCCAGCAGTTTAAGACAGGGCAGTCCCTACGAGCAGTACTTC.

The chain has TRBV5-6 and TRBJ2-5; a weak D match, TRBD1 (5 bases). Between the trimmed V and J ends, which lost 2 bases and 2 bases, there was a span of 13 bases. Germline CDR1 and CDR2: SGHDT and YYEEEE. This CDR3 has 15 residues. The CDR3 DNA sequence: TGTGCCAGCAGCTTAAGTAACAGGCCGCAAGAGACCCAGTACTTC. Its translation is CASSLSNRPQETQYF.

J is TRBJ1-2 and V is TRBV5-6, with 9 positions matching TRBD1. Germline V gene sequence: CDR1 SGHDT, CDR2 YYEEEE. The CDR3 consists of 15 residues. The J segment lost 8 bases and the V segment lost 1 base, leaving 9 bases of the junction unmatched. The CDR3 reads CASSLWATGGAGYTF. The CDR3 nucleotides are TGTGCCAGCAGCTTGTGGGCTACAGGGGGCGCCGGCTACACCTTC.